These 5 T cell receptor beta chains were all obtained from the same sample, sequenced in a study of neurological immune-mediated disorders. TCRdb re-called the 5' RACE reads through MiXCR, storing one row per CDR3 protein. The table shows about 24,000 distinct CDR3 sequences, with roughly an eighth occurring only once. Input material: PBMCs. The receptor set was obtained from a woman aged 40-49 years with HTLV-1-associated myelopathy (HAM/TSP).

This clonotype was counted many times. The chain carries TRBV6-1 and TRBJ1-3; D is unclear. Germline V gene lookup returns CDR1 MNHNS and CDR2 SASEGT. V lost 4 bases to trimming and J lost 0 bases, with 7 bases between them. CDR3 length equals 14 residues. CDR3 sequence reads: CASSVAASGNTIYF. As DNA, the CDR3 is TGTGCCAGCAGTGTGGCAGCCTCTGGAAACACCATATATTTT.

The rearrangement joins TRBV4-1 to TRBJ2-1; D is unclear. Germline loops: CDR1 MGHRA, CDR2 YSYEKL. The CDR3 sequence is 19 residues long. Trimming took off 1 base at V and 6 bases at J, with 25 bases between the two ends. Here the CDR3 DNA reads TGCGCCAGCAGCCAAGGCCTTCTCCGGACGGGCTCCCGCTCCAATGAGCAGTTCTTC. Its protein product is CASSQGLLRTGSRSNEQFF.

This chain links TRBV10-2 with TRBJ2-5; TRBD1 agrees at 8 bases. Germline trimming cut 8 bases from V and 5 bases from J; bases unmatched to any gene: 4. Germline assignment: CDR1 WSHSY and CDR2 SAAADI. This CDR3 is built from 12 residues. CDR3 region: CASRQGRETQYF. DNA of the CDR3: TGCGCCAGCCGACAGGGGCGGGAGACCCAGTACTTC.

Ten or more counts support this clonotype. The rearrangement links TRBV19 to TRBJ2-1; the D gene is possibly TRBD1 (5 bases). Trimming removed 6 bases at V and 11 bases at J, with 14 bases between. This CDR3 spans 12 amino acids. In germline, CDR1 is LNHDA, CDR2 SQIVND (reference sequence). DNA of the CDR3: TGTGCCAGTAGGCTAGATCAGGGAAAGCAGTTCTTC. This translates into CASRLDQGKQFF.

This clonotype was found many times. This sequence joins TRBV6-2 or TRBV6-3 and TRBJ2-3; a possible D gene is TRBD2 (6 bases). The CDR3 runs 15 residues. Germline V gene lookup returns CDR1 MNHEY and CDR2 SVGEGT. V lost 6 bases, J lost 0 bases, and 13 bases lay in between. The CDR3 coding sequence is TGTGCCAGCAGGCGGGGCTTGGTCAGCACAGATACGCAGTATTTT. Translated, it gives CASRRGLVSTDTQYF.